These 14 T cell receptor beta chains originate from one sample sequenced in a study of blood T cell repertoires in COVID-19. Generated by immunoSEQ multiplex PCR, the TCRdb table keeps only in-frame clones and is missing some. The sample lists approximately 260,000 clones, approximately 84% seen once, with roughly 8.6% in the top ten. Specimen: peripheral blood. These receptors came from a human donor in a cohort sampled during active COVID-19.

This chain joins TRBV14 and TRBJ1-1, with D maybe TRBD1 (6 bases). Germline V CDR1 and CDR2: SGHDN, FVKESK. This CDR3 comprises 15 residues. Trimming cost V 2 bases and J 0 bases, with 10 bases left between them. CDR3 in DNA: TGTGCCAGCAGCCAACTACAGGGACTGAACACTGAAGCTTTCTTT. The encoded protein is CASSQLQGLNTEAFF.

In DNA form, the CDR3 reads TGTGCCAGCAGCCGAACTAGCGGCTCCTACAATGAGCAGTTCTTC. It encodes CASSRTSGSYNEQFF. This chain connects TRBV7-9 to TRBJ2-1, with 8 bases lining up with TRBD2. This CDR3 has 15 residues. Germline V gives CDR1 SEHNR, CDR2 FQNEAQ (reference sequence). V lost 5 bases, J lost 0 bases, and 3 bases stayed unmatched.

The J gene is TRBJ2-1, the V gene TRBV5-4; maybe TRBD2 (6 bases). The V gene lost 3 bases and the J gene lost 7 bases, with 14 bases spanning the gap. In germline, CDR1 is SGHNT, CDR2 YYREEE (reference sequence). CDR3 size: 14 residues. CDR3 region: CASSSPGLKNEQFF. The CDR3 region has the DNA TGTGCCAGCAGCTCGCCGGGACTGAAGAATGAGCAGTTCTTC.

This chain links TRBV28 with TRBJ2-1, with 8 bases lining up with TRBD2. Trimming at V came to 7 bases and at J to 4 bases, leaving 6 bases not matched to a gene. The CDR3 loop spans 14 amino acids. The germline gives CDR1 MDHEN, CDR2 SYDVKM. The CDR3: CASIRGGRYNEQFF. Here the CDR3 DNA reads TGTGCCAGCATCCGGGGGGGCCGTTACAATGAGCAGTTCTTC.

The J gene is TRBJ1-2, the V gene TRBV7-8, with D maybe TRBD1 (5 bases). Looked up from germline, CDR1 is SGHVS and CDR2 is FQNEAQ. The V gene lost 8 bases and the J gene lost 2 bases, with 15 bases spanning the gap. This CDR3 is 14 amino acids long. CDR3 nucleotides: TGTGCCAGCGCCACAGGACGGCGAAACTATGGCTACACCTTC. The encoded protein is CASATGRRNYGYTF.

The V gene is TRBV19, the J gene TRBJ2-7; D remains ambiguous. V lost 3 bases to trimming and J lost 5 bases, with 17 bases between them. The CDR3 runs to 15 residues. The germline gives CDR1 LNHDA, CDR2 SQIVND (reference sequence). CDR3 amino acids: CASSISAQPVNEQYF. In DNA form, the CDR3 reads TGTGCCAGTAGTATCTCGGCACAGCCTGTTAACGAGCAGTACTTC.

Only a few counts were recorded for this clone. The chain combines TRBV7-9 with TRBJ2-1; D remains ambiguous. This CDR3 is built from 16 residues. Germline loops: CDR1 SEHNR, CDR2 FQNEAQ (reference sequence). The ends were cut back, 1 base at V and 0 bases at J, with 10 bases in the middle. The CDR3 nucleotides read TGTGCCAGCAGCTTAGAAATCTACCTCTCCTACAATGAGCAGTTCTTC. Translation: CASSLEIYLSYNEQFF.

This clone is a singleton in its sample. V and J are TRBV6-2 or TRBV6-3 and TRBJ2-7; 8 nucleotides align to TRBD2. The CDR3 runs to 15 residues. Germline V gene lookup returns CDR1 MNHEY and CDR2 SVGEGT. With V trimmed by 2 bases and J by 5 bases, 8 bases remained unmatched. CDR3: CASSYGPSGSNEQYF. The CDR3, as DNA: TGTGCCAGCAGTTACGGGCCTAGCGGGTCCAACGAGCAGTACTTC.

The rearrangement links TRBV2 to TRBJ1-4; D is uncertain. This CDR3 has 15 residues. Trimming shortened V by 7 bases and J by 0 bases, and 12 bases separated the two germline ends. Germline CDR1 is SNHLY and CDR2 is FYNNEI. CDR3 DNA sequence: TGTGCCAGCATTGGACTCCCGACAACTAATGAAAAACTGTTTTTT. Amino acid sequence: CASIGLPTTNEKLFF.

V gene TRBV6-5 combines with J gene TRBJ2-5, with D unclear. Germline V lookup: CDR1 MNHEY, CDR2 SVGAGI. CDR3 length: 13 amino acids. Trimming removed 6 bases at V and 5 bases at J, with 13 bases between. The CDR3 nucleotides are TGTGCCAGCAGCCGAGGCTTGTGGGAGACCCAGTACTTC. Residues: CASSRGLWETQYF.

The V gene is TRBV3-1 (or the pseudogene TRBV3-2), the J gene TRBJ2-7, with 10 bases identical to TRBD2. CDR1 and CDR2 (germline): LGHDT, YNNKEL (reference sequence). This CDR3 has 24 residues. V shed 1 base and J 2 bases; nucleotides not matched to a gene: 29. The CDR3 protein is CASSQAPTSGESRRYNKITYEQYF. CDR3 bases: TGTGCCAGCAGCCAAGCCCCCACTAGCGGGGAGAGTCGACGTTATAATAAAATTACCTACGAGCAGTACTTC.

This clone was seen once. The chain combines TRBV5-1 with TRBJ1-1, with D perhaps TRBD1 (6 bases). The CDR3 sequence is 15 residues long. Trimming cost V 2 bases and J 1 base, with 12 bases left between them. Germline-derived CDR1 and CDR2 are SGHRS and YFSETQ. The CDR3 sequence is CASSFVTGRNTEAFF. The DNA for the CDR3 is TGCGCCAGCAGCTTTGTAACAGGGAGGAACACTGAAGCTTTCTTT.

The chain employs TRBV5-6 and TRBJ2-3; 13 bases fit TRBD2. Germline-derived CDR1 and CDR2 are SGHDT and YYEEEE. Unmatched junction bases numbered 7, after V lost 5 bases and J lost 1 base. There are 17 residues in the CDR3. The DNA of the CDR3 is TGTGCCAGCAGGGAACTAGCGGGAGGGCCTCGCACAGATACGCAGTATTTT. Translated: CASRELAGGPRTDTQYF. The whole variable domain, filled in from reference TRBV5-6 and TRBJ2-3, reads DAGVTQSPTHLIKTRGQQVTLRCSPKSGHDTVSWYQQALGQGPQFIFQYYEEEERQRGNFPDRFSGHQFPNYSSELNVNALLLGDSALYLCASRELAGGPRTDTQYFGPGTRLTVL.

The rearrangement joins TRBV6-2 or TRBV6-3 to TRBJ1-2, with D perhaps TRBD1 (5 bases). Trimming shortened V by 4 bases and J by 2 bases, and 11 bases separated the two germline ends. The germline gives CDR1 MNHEY, CDR2 SVGEGT. This CDR3 spans 14 amino acids. Written as DNA, the CDR3 is TGTGCCAGCAGTTCCCGCAGGGTCAACTATGGCTACACCTTC. Its protein is CASSSRRVNYGYTF.